The sequence of this TCR beta chain was determined in a study of blood T cell repertoires in COVID-19. Seattle patients were enrolled while actively infected and followed longitudinally. This clone was seen a handful of times. As processed by the authors: Cell counts per sample came from amplifying reference gene primers. TCRdb's table, derived via immunoSEQ multiplex PCR, lists solely in-frame clones and lacks some. For V, J and clone size, that table is used; D and trimming come from the DNA. Among some 350,000 clones listed, about 90% were seen once. The CDR3 loop spans 14 amino acids. The trim removed 7 bases at V and 8 bases at J, leaving 13 bases unmatched. Germline loops: CDR1 LGHNT, CDR2 FRNRAP.

What was sequenced was peripheral blood. The V call is TRBV12-5, the J call TRBJ1-1; 7 bases are shared with TRBD1. The TCR was taken from a woman aged 50 to 60 with COVID-19, enrolled during active disease. CDR3 nucleotide sequence: TGTGCTAGTGCCGCAGGGGGGACCTATGGGGAAGCTTTCTTT. Its protein is CASAAGGTYGEAFF. Combining the CDR3 with reference TRBV12-5 and TRBJ1-1 gives the whole variable domain DARVTQTPRHKVTEMGQEVTMRCQPILGHNTVFWYRQTMMQGLELLAYFRNRAPLDDSGMPKDRFSAEMPDATLATLKIQPSEPRDSAVYFCASAAGGTYGEAFFGQGTRLTVV.